This section outlines one T cell receptor (beta chain) sequence together with its context. The method was immunoSEQ multiplex PCR; TCRdb's version includes in-frame clones alone and lacks a portion of them. The top ten hold roughly 33% of the sample, which has approximately 43,000 clones, more than 75% seen once. This sample is drawn from a study of OX40 agonist ivuxolimab in advanced cancers. The sequenced sample was CD4+ or CD8+ T cells sorted from blood, obtained in a trial of the OX40 agonist ivuxolimab. The sequence derives from an adult with an advanced solid tumor such as melanoma, head and neck, liver or kidney cancer.

CDR3 DNA sequence: TGTGCCGCGGGTAGGGGCGGGGATCAGCCCCAGCATTTT. Protein product: CAAGRGGDQPQHF. This chain joins TRBV30 and TRBJ1-5, with D maybe TRBD1 (5 bases). The CDR3 has 13 amino acids. Between the trimmed V and J ends, which lost 8 bases and 5 bases, there was a span of 16 bases. The germline gives CDR1 GTSNPN, CDR2 SVGIG (reference sequence).